A single sample gave rise to the 17 T cell receptor beta chains below, sequenced in a study of blood T cell repertoires in COVID-19 (dated by TCRdb to the early 2020s). Library creation used the immunoSEQ multiplex PCR assay. This is the immuneACCESS table as TCRdb keeps it, with only in-frame sequences that have V and J called. A part of the clones is gone; compared with another copy, unresolved V genes explain less than half, and the rest is unexplained. Across this sample there are 200,000 to 250,000 clones, with approximately 85% seen only once. Jointly, the top ten make up less than 8% of the sample. Sequences were obtained from peripheral blood. These receptors all stem from a woman in her forties or fifties with active or convalescent COVID-19.

The V and J genes are TRBV19 and TRBJ2-3, with TRBD2 matching 9 bases. V was clipped by 7 bases and J by 10 bases; unmatched bases: 9. The length of the CDR3 is 13 residues. The germline CDR1 and CDR2 sequences are LNHDA and SQIVND (reference sequence). The CDR3 nucleotides are TGTGCCAGTACCTCATCCGGGACTAGCCCGCAGTATTTT. This sequence encodes CASTSSGTSPQYF.

The chain links TRBV12-5 to TRBJ2-5; possible D gene TRBD2, 5 bases. CDR1 is LGHNT, CDR2 FRNRAP, per germline. The V gene lost 1 base and the J gene lost 7 bases, with 19 bases spanning the gap. The CDR3 extends over 16 amino acids. The CDR3 reads CASGLDKDGLRWTQYF. The CDR3 DNA sequence: TGTGCTAGTGGTTTGGACAAGGACGGACTTAGGTGGACCCAGTACTTC.

J is TRBJ2-2 and V is TRBV19, with 7 bases fitting TRBD2. CDR1 is LNHDA and CDR2 is SQIVND in the germline V gene (reference sequence). This CDR3 is 15 amino acids long. After removal of 6 bases from V and 5 bases from J, the junction contained 9 bases not matched to a gene. The chain's CDR3 is CASRGLGEATGELFF. CDR3 nucleotide sequence: TGTGCCAGTAGAGGACTAGGGGAGGCTACCGGGGAGCTGTTTTTT.

The rearrangement uses TRBV27 and TRBJ1-5, with D possibly TRBD1 on 5 matching bases. Germline V lookup: CDR1 MNHEY, CDR2 SMNVEV (reference sequence). The CDR3 spans 14 residues. With 6 bases removed from V and 3 bases from J, the gap between germline ends came to 12 bases. This CDR3 reads CASSQGRTNQPQHF. The DNA for the CDR3 is TGTGCCAGCAGCCAGGGCAGGACCAATCAGCCCCAGCATTTT.

This sequence joins TRBV19 and TRBJ1-2; D possibly corresponds to TRBD1 (6 bases). Germline assignment: CDR1 LNHDA and CDR2 SQIVND (reference sequence). The V gene lost 0 bases and the J gene lost 7 bases, with 12 bases spanning the gap. CDR3 length equals 14 residues. The chain's CDR3 is CASSIENRVRGYTF. The CDR3 DNA is TGTGCCAGTAGTATAGAAAACAGGGTTCGTGGCTACACCTTC. The entire variable domain, with the rest obtained from reference TRBV19 and TRBJ1-2, is as follows: DGGITQSPKYLFRKEGQNVTLSCEQNLNHDAMYWYRQDPGQGLRLIYYSQIVNDFQKGDIAEGYSVSREKKESFPLTVTSAQKNPTAFYLCASSIENRVRGYTFGSGTRLTVV.

This clone was seen a single time. Here the CDR3 DNA reads TGCGCCAGCAGCTGGGGGACAGGGATCCCCACTGAAGCTTTCTTT. As protein: CASSWGTGIPTEAFF. V is TRBV5-1 and J is TRBJ1-1; the match to TRBD1 covers 9 bases. V lost 3 bases and J lost 4; bases outside the gene matches: 7. CDR1 is SGHRS, CDR2 YFSETQ, per germline. The CDR3 extends over 15 amino acids.

J is TRBJ2-3 and V is TRBV30; D uncertain. V lost 2 bases and J 1 base, leaving 4 bases between the germline ends. CDR1 is GTSNPN and CDR2 is SVGIG in the germline V gene (reference sequence). This CDR3 has 12 residues. CDR3 sequence (DNA): TGTGCCTGGAGTCTCCGCACAGATACGCAGTATTTT. Protein product: CAWSLRTDTQYF. The full variable domain, rest sourced from reference TRBV30 and TRBJ2-3, is SQTIHQWPATLVQPVGSPLSLECTVEGTSNPNLYWYRQAAGRGLQLLFYSVGIGQISSEVPQNLSASRPQDRQFILSSKKLLLSDSGFYLCAWSLRTDTQYFGPGTRLTVL.

The genes are TRBV3-1 (or the pseudogene TRBV3-2) and TRBJ2-7; D may be TRBD1 (5 bases). Germline V gene sequence: CDR1 LGHDT, CDR2 YNNKEL (reference sequence). Trimming pared 1 base from V and 5 bases from J, leaving 12 bases between. This CDR3 is built from 14 residues. DNA of the CDR3: TGTGCCAGCAGCCAAGTTTCTTGGGGCAACGAGCAGTACTTC. This codes for CASSQVSWGNEQYF.

The V gene is TRBV5-4, the J gene TRBJ2-1; D is perhaps TRBD1 (5 bases). Trimming cost V 4 bases and J 0 bases, with 11 bases left between them. CDR1 is SGHNT, CDR2 YYREEE, per germline (reference sequence). The CDR3 sequence is 15 residues long. The CDR3 reads CASSPSRGSYNEQFF. As DNA, the CDR3 is TGTGCCAGCAGCCCCAGTAGGGGCTCCTACAATGAGCAGTTCTTC.

The gene calls are TRBV30 and TRBJ1-5; D gene uncertain. With 0 bases removed from V and 6 bases from J, the gap between germline ends came to 12 bases. Germline V gene lookup returns CDR1 GTSNPN and CDR2 SVGIG (reference sequence). The length of the CDR3 is 14 residues. Here the CDR3 reads CAWSVGRRSQPQHF. CDR3 in DNA: TGTGCCTGGAGTGTAGGCAGGAGGTCTCAGCCCCAGCATTTT. The full variable domain, in which reference TRBV30 and TRBJ1-5 provide the parts outside the CDR3, is SQTIHQWPATLVQPVGSPLSLECTVEGTSNPNLYWYRQAAGRGLQLLFYSVGIGQISSEVPQNLSASRPQDRQFILSSKKLLLSDSGFYLCAWSVGRRSQPQHFGDGTRLSIL.

The genes are TRBV10-3 and TRBJ2-5; TRBD2 matches 9 bases. Germline trimming cut 8 bases from V and 4 bases from J; bases unmatched to any gene: 5. CDR1 is ENHRY, CDR2 SYGVKD, per germline. The CDR3 contains 13 residues. The CDR3 here is CAIGREGRETQYF. The CDR3 bases are TGTGCCATCGGGCGGGAGGGCCGAGAGACCCAGTACTTC.

This chain uses TRBV25-1 with TRBJ1-3, with 8 bases that match TRBD1. The germline gives CDR1 MGHDK, CDR2 SYGVNS. The CDR3 contains 16 residues. J gave up 5 bases and V 2 bases, and 8 bases lay outside the gene matches. The CDR3 here is CASSEEGRGRRNTIYF. The CDR3 nucleotides are TGTGCCAGCAGTGAAGAAGGCAGGGGGCGAAGAAACACCATATATTTT.

This chain links TRBV9 with TRBJ1-6; D remains ambiguous. The germline V gene has CDR1 SGDLS and CDR2 YYNGEE. The length of the CDR3 is 15 residues. V dropped 4 bases and J dropped 9 bases, with 17 bases sitting between them. The CDR3 here is CASSMQGSGSSPLHF. CDR3 sequence (DNA): TGTGCCAGCAGCATGCAAGGGTCCGGGAGTTCACCCCTCCACTTT.

This chain connects TRBV28 to TRBJ1-1; perhaps TRBD1 as D (6 bases). The ends were cut back, 10 bases at V and 0 bases at J, with 21 bases in the middle. Per germline, CDR1 MDHEN and CDR2 SYDVKM. The length of the CDR3 is 16 residues. The CDR3 spells CAILGSAGQLNTEAFF. As DNA, the CDR3 is TGTGCCATTCTGGGGTCCGCCGGACAGTTGAACACTGAAGCTTTCTTT.

In this sample, this clone turned up a few times. This sequence joins TRBV6-4 and TRBJ1-5; D perhaps matches TRBD1 (6 bases). This CDR3 has 15 residues. The V end lost 0 bases, the J end lost 2 bases, and 8 bases lay between the germline ends. In germline, CDR1 is MRHNA, CDR2 SNTAGT. CDR3 sequence reads: CASSDSSGGNQPQHF. The CDR3 coding sequence is TGTGCCAGCAGTGACTCGTCAGGGGGCAATCAGCCCCAGCATTTT.

This clone was observed a handful of times. The CDR3 reads CASSVAGGTRIAGNTIYF. The DNA for the CDR3 is TGTGCCAGCAGTGTCGCTGGGGGGACCCGGATCGCGGGAAACACCATATATTTT. The rearrangement joins TRBV6-1 to TRBJ1-3; maybe TRBD1 (5 bases). Per germline, CDR1 MNHNS and CDR2 SASEGT. CDR3 size: 18 residues. V was shortened by 4 bases and J by 4 bases, with 23 bases between the two germline ends.

The chain has TRBV4-2 and TRBJ2-7; maybe TRBD2 (6 bases). Trimming shortened V by 0 bases and J by 6 bases, and 18 bases separated the two germline ends. This CDR3 region has 16 residues. From germline, CDR1 is LGHNA and CDR2 YNFKEQ. The CDR3 DNA is TGTGCCAGCAGCCAAGAGGTTGCGGGGAAAGTCGGCGAGCAGTACTTC. Translating gives CASSQEVAGKVGEQYF.